One sample yielded the 13 T cell receptor beta chains listed below, sequenced in a study of blood T cells in healthy people across ages. Then a second PCR, running about 6 to 11 cycles, was carried out with a sample-barcoded 5' primer and a J-beta primer mix. TCRdb independently ran MiXCR on the 5' RACE reads; one entry per CDR3 protein. Counted here are around 850,000 distinct CDR3 sequences, around 34% occurring once; the ten biggest clones make up over 10%. The sample comprised blood. The origin of the receptors is a man aged 18 to 29 in good health.

V usage is TRBV7-2 and J usage is TRBJ1-4, with TRBD1 matching over 10 bases. From germline, CDR1 is SGHTA and CDR2 FQGNSA. The CDR3 length is 15 residues. With 5 bases clipped from V and 8 bases from J, the junction kept 8 bases outside the gene matches. CDR3 sequence: CASSPGDRGYEKLFF. The CDR3 DNA reads as TGTGCCAGCAGCCCCGGGGACAGGGGATACGAAAAACTGTTTTTT.

The CDR3 spells CASTQDHLLRSGNTIYF. DNA for the CDR3: TGTGCCAGCACCCAAGACCATCTTCTACGTTCTGGAAACACCATATATTTT. The chain is built from TRBV7-9 and TRBJ1-3, with D unresolved. CDR3 length: 17 residues. Per germline, CDR1 SEHNR and CDR2 FQNEAQ (reference sequence). V was cut by 7 bases and J by 1 base, with 20 bases left in between.

The gene calls are TRBV18 and TRBJ1-6; D remains ambiguous. V lost 4 bases and J 4 bases, leaving 11 bases between the germline ends. Per germline, CDR1 KGHSH and CDR2 LQKENI. CDR3 length equals 15 residues. The CDR3 reads CASSLLTNYNSPLHF. The DNA of the CDR3 is TGTGCCAGCTCACTATTGACGAATTATAATTCACCCCTCCACTTT.

A few counts support this clonotype. This sequence joins TRBV27 and TRBJ2-1; the match to TRBD2 covers 10 bases. Germline CDR1 and CDR2: MNHEY and SMNVEV (reference sequence). The V segment lost 7 bases and the J segment 14 bases; nucleotides outside the gene matches: 5. The CDR3 loop spans 11 amino acids. CDR3 sequence reads: CASKKRGGEFF. The CDR3 DNA is TGTGCCAGCAAAAAGCGGGGGGGGGAGTTCTTC.

The chain recombines TRBV12-3 or TRBV12-4 with TRBJ2-3; 8 nucleotides agree with TRBD1. The V gene end was trimmed by 5 bases and the J gene end by 0 bases; junction bases not matched to a gene: 7. CDR3 length: 16 amino acids. The CDR3 DNA sequence: TGTGCCAGCAGTCGGGACAGGTTGATAAGCACAGATACGCAGTATTTT. Encoded protein: CASSRDRLISTDTQYF.

This clonotype was detected only a few times. The rearrangement links TRBV4-2 to TRBJ2-3, with 9 bases aligning to TRBD2. V dropped 5 bases and J dropped 3; count of bases not matched to a gene: 21. The germline V gene encodes CDR1 LGHNA and CDR2 YNFKEQ. This CDR3 has 20 residues. DNA of the CDR3: TGTGCCAGCAGCGACTTCGGTTACAGCATAGCGGGGGCCATTACAGATACGCAGTATTTT. Its translation: CASSDFGYSIAGAITDTQYF.

At least ten counts were recorded for this clonotype. The rearrangement links TRBV7-2 to TRBJ1-5; D perhaps matches TRBD1 (6 bases). This CDR3 contains 13 residues. Germline values: CDR1 SGHTA, CDR2 FQGNSA. V gave up 8 bases and J gave up 5 bases, with 13 bases separating them. CDR3 nucleotide sequence: TGTGCCAGCTCGGGGGGGGCAGATCAGCCCCAGCATTTT. Protein sequence: CASSGGADQPQHF.

This clonotype came up a few times. V usage is TRBV9 and J usage is TRBJ2-2; 8 positions match TRBD1. In germline, CDR1 is SGDLS, CDR2 YYNGEE. This CDR3 is 16 amino acids long. Trimming at V came to 4 bases and at J to 6 bases, leaving 11 bases not matched to a gene. CDR3 nucleotides: TGTGCCAGCAGCTTACGGACAGGGATGAATGCCGGGGAGCTGTTTTTT. Its protein product is CASSLRTGMNAGELFF. Looking up the rest from reference TRBV9 and TRBJ2-2 gives the full variable domain: DSGVTQTPKHLITATGQRVTLRCSPRSGDLSVYWYQQSLDQGLQFLIQYYNGEERAKGNILERFSAQQFPDLHSELNLSSLELGDSALYFCASSLRTGMNAGELFFGEGSRLTVL.

This clonotype was seen repeatedly, ten times or more. V is TRBV29-1 and J is TRBJ2-3; tentative D call: TRBD2 (6 bases). CDR3 length: 15 residues. Trimming cost V 6 bases and J 2 bases, with 18 bases left between them. Germline values: CDR1 SQVTM, CDR2 ANQGSEA. The CDR3 reads CSVSPGLVITDTQYF. The CDR3 DNA is TGCAGCGTGTCGCCGGGACTTGTTATCACAGATACGCAGTATTTT.

The rearrangement links TRBV25-1 to TRBJ1-3, with D uncertain. Per germline, CDR1 MGHDK and CDR2 SYGVNS. This CDR3 has 15 amino acids. V was pared by 1 base and J by 3 bases, with 10 bases between. CDR3 bases: TGTGCCAGCAGTGAATCCAGGTGGGATGGAAACACCATATATTTT. This gives the protein CASSESRWDGNTIYF.

In its sample, this clonotype was seen a few times. This chain uses TRBV4-1 with TRBJ2-7, with 8 nucleotides matching TRBD1. Germline CDR1 and CDR2: MGHRA and YSYEKL. Germline trimming cut 0 bases from V and 3 bases from J; bases unmatched to any gene: 4. The CDR3 has 15 amino acids. CDR3 loop: CASSQDPGGGYEQYF. Here the CDR3 DNA reads TGCGCCAGCAGCCAAGATCCAGGGGGCGGCTACGAGCAGTACTTC.

This clonotype turned up a few times. The chain links TRBV6-5 to TRBJ1-1; perhaps TRBD1 as D (6 bases). This CDR3 contains 12 residues. V lost 8 bases to trimming and J lost 1 base, with 8 bases between them. Per the germline V gene, CDR1 is MNHEY and CDR2 is SVGAGI. In DNA, the CDR3 is TGTGCCAGCCAACAGGGGAACACTGAAGCTTTCTTT. Protein: CASQQGNTEAFF.

This clonotype has a handful of counts. The CDR3 region is CASSLGSRPYEQYF. DNA for the CDR3: TGTGCCAGCAGCTTAGGTAGTCGACCCTACGAGCAGTACTTC. The gene calls are TRBV7-9 and TRBJ2-7, with D unresolved. There are 14 residues in the CDR3. CDR1 and CDR2 (germline): SEHNR, FQNEAQ (reference sequence). V was trimmed by 1 base and J by 2 bases, leaving 9 bases between them. The full variable domain, with the rest looked up from reference TRBV7-9 and TRBJ2-7, is DTGVSQNPRHKITKRGQNVTFRCDPISEHNRLYWYRQTLGQGPEFLTYFQNEAQLEKSRLLSDRFSAERPKGSFSTLEIQRTEQGDSAMYLCASSLGSRPYEQYFGPGTRLTVT.